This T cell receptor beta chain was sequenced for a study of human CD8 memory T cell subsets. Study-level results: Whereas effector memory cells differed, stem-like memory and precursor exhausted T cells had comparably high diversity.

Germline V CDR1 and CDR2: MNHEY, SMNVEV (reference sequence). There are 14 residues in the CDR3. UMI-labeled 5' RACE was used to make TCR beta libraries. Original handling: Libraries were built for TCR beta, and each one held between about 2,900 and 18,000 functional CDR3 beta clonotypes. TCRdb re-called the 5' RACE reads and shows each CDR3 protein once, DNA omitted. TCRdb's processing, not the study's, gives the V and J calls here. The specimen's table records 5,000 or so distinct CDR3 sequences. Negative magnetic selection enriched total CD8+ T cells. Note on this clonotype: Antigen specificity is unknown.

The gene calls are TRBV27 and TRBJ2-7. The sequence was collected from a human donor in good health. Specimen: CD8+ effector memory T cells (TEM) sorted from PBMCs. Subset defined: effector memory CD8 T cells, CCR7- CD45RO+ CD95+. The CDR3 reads CASSLKDGVHEQYF.